This is a list of T cell receptor beta chains from one sample in a study of blood T cell repertoires in COVID-19. The table came from immunoSEQ multiplex PCR; TCRdb's copy has only in-frame clones and leaves some out. In the table there are around 180,000 clones, roughly 88% of which are singletons. Sequencing used peripheral blood. These receptors originate from a woman aged 25 to 39 with acute or convalescent COVID-19. The CDR3 runs from the conserved cysteine through the conserved F or W. For some rows the clone size is stated as once, few or many, or as a class when expanded; others skip it.

>-|TRBJ1-6|15|TRBV4-1
CASSQEGTGLSPLHF
>-|TRBJ2-1|16|TRBV7-9
CASSYTGTGSYNEQFF
>-|TRBJ1-5|15|TRBV28
CASSLVAGAVEPQHF
>-|TRBJ2-7|14|TRBV21-1
CASNDQGTPYEQYF
>-|TRBJ2-6|14|TRBV5-1
CASADSSAANVLTF
>-|TRBJ1-3|18|TRBV5-6
CASSFSGQLRISGNTIYF
>-|TRBJ1-2|16|TRBV4-1
CASSPALNRGSDGYTF
>few|TRBJ2-7|13|TRBV28
CASSTGHDYEQYF
>-|TRBJ1-1|13|TRBV12-3/TRBV12-4
CASSLTGAQVAFF
>-|TRBJ1-1|15|TRBV5-1
CASSIIGGLNTEAFF
>-|TRBJ1-1|15|TRBV5-1
CASSLIGGSSTEAFF
>-|TRBJ2-7|16|TRBV28
CASSQRTGFTLYEQYF
>-|TRBJ2-7|14|TRBV6-5
CASNRGPIDYEQYF
>-|TRBJ2-3|12|TRBV30
CAWSVSYAPQYF
>-|TRBJ2-3|11|TRBV7-9
CASSSGNTQYF
>-|TRBJ2-2|12|TRBV12-3/TRBV12-4
CARASNTGELFF